This TCR beta chain was recorded in a study of shared clonotypes between healthy human individuals. The healthy adult donors were HIV-negative and reported no recent acute infections or vaccinations. Here immunoSEQ multiplex PCR was the method, and the copy in TCRdb shows in-frame clones only, minus some. The repertoire includes about 2,500,000 clones, approximately 92% of them detected once, and 0.11% to 0.15% sits in the top ten. Trimming cost V 3 bases and J 1 base, with 6 bases left between them. The CDR3 consists of 14 residues. CDR1 and CDR2 (germline): MRHNA, SNTAGT. The TCR sequence derives from a man between 18 and 35 years old in good health. The V and J genes are TRBV6-4 and TRBJ2-2, with D hard to call. Specimen: naive CD4+ T cells sorted from blood. Specified subset: CD45RA+ positively selected. CDR3 amino acids: CASSELENTGELFF. DNA of the CDR3: TGTGCCAGCAGTGAATTGGAGAACACCGGGGAGCTGTTTTTT.